These 25 T cell receptor beta chains originate from one sample sequenced in a study of cytomegalovirus exposure and HLA in healthy donors (dated by TCRdb to about 2017). Library method: the immunoSEQ multiplex PCR assay. The multiplex PCR relied on a mix of 60 forward primers for TCR Vbeta segments and 13 reverse primers for TCR Jbeta segments. The source is immuneACCESS, and TCRdb retained only in-frame sequences with V and J called. Part of the clones is not carried over; for the studies checked, unresolved V genes explain less than half of this, and the remainder is unexplained. The sample yields some 190,000 clones; around 80% were counted once. Of the sample, roughly 1.4% is held by the ten largest clones. The material sequenced was PBMCs. The receptors originated from a man aged 18-30 years in good health and CMV-seronegative.

The rearrangement links TRBV28 to TRBJ1-2, with TRBD1 matching 9 bases. This CDR3 is 14 amino acids long. Germline CDR1 MDHEN, CDR2 SYDVKM. V shed 2 bases and J 5 bases; nucleotides not matched to a gene: 3. DNA for the CDR3: TGTGCCAGCAGTTTAACAGGGGGCGTATATGGCTACACCTTC. Its translation is CASSLTGGVYGYTF.

The V gene is TRBV27, the J gene TRBJ1-1; TRBD1 is a possible D gene (6 bases). The germline CDR1 and CDR2 sequences are MNHEY and SMNVEV (reference sequence). CDR3 length equals 15 residues. The ends were cut back, 6 bases at V and 4 bases at J, with 18 bases in the middle. The CDR3 DNA follows: TGTGCCAGCAGGGGGGCGAGGTCGCGGGTCACTGAAGCTTTCTTT. Protein product: CASRGARSRVTEAFF.

The genes are TRBV4-1 and TRBJ2-7; D might be TRBD1 (6 bases). This CDR3 spans 15 amino acids. Trimming stripped 1 base from V and 1 base from J, with 11 bases between. The germline gives CDR1 MGHRA, CDR2 YSYEKL. CDR3 protein: CASSQAFGQSYEQYF. CDR3 bases: TGCGCCAGCAGCCAAGCCTTCGGACAGTCCTACGAGCAGTACTTC.

V usage is TRBV5-1 and J usage is TRBJ2-5, with 7 bases matching TRBD1. With 4 bases clipped from V and 2 bases from J, the junction kept 5 bases outside the gene matches. The CDR3 loop spans 14 amino acids. Germline CDR1 SGHRS, CDR2 YFSETQ. The CDR3 DNA sequence: TGCGCCAGCAGCGTCCCAGGGGGTCAAGAGACCCAGTACTTC. This sequence encodes CASSVPGGQETQYF. Full variable domain (remainder filled in from reference TRBV5-1 and TRBJ2-5): KAGVTQTPRYLIKTRGQQVTLSCSPISGHRSVSWYQQTPGQGLQFLFEYFSETQRNKGNFPGRFSGRQFSNSRSEMNVSTLELGDSALYLCASSVPGGQETQYFGPGTRLLVL.

The V gene is TRBV6-1, the J gene TRBJ1-2; D may be TRBD1 (5 bases). Trimming removed 5 bases at V and 8 bases at J, with 21 bases between. The CDR3 consists of 15 residues. Germline CDR1 and CDR2: MNHNS and SASEGT. The CDR3 reads CASSSAGGLLGGYTF. CDR3 coding DNA: TGTGCCAGCAGTTCGGCGGGGGGTTTGCTTGGCGGCTACACCTTC.

The gene calls are TRBV5-1 and TRBJ2-7, with D possibly being TRBD1 (5 bases). Germline V gene lookup returns CDR1 SGHRS and CDR2 YFSETQ. The CDR3 totals 16 residues. The V end was cut by 1 base, the J end by 4 bases, with 18 bases between. The CDR3 sequence: CASSLTGPSQDYEQYF. The DNA of the CDR3 is TGCGCCAGCAGCTTGACAGGCCCGTCCCAAGATTACGAGCAGTACTTC.

This rearrangement joins TRBV25-1 to TRBJ1-1, with 10 bases matching TRBD1. Germline values: CDR1 MGHDK, CDR2 SYGVNS. The CDR3 sequence is 18 residues long. Trimming at V came to 7 bases and at J to 1 base, leaving 15 bases not matched to a gene. CDR3 sequence (DNA): TGTGCCAGCACCCAAGTTTATGGGGGACAGGGGACGAACACTGAAGCTTTCTTT. Protein sequence: CASTQVYGGQGTNTEAFF.

The chain employs TRBV6-5 and TRBJ1-2; D unclear. This CDR3 is 13 amino acids long. Looked up from germline, CDR1 is MNHEY and CDR2 is SVGAGI. Trimming pared 4 bases from V and 4 bases from J, leaving 10 bases between. The CDR3 spells CASSLGGAYGYTF. The CDR3 coding sequence is TGTGCCAGCAGTTTGGGTGGAGCCTATGGCTACACCTTC.

This clone appeared a few times. The chain has TRBV5-1 and TRBJ2-3; the match to TRBD1 covers 7 bases. Per the germline V gene, CDR1 is SGHRS and CDR2 is YFSETQ. The junction had 8 bases not matched to a gene; V was cut back by 4 bases and J by 6 bases. The CDR3 extends over 14 amino acids. The CDR3 DNA sequence: TGCGCCAGCAGCCCTCGACAGGGTGCTGATACGCAGTATTTT. It encodes CASSPRQGADTQYF.

The chain recombines TRBV15 with TRBJ1-2; tentative D call: TRBD1 (6 bases). The CDR3 length is 15 residues. V lost 1 base, J lost 2 bases, and 11 bases lay in between. Germline lookup yields CDR1 LNHNV and CDR2 YYDKDF (reference sequence). The CDR3 is CATSRALQGNYGYTF. CDR3 sequence (DNA): TGTGCCACCAGCAGAGCCCTACAGGGAAACTATGGCTACACCTTC.

This clone was counted only a few times. This chain uses TRBV7-9 with TRBJ1-1, with TRBD1 matching 7 bases. CDR1 is SEHNR, CDR2 FQNEAQ, per germline (reference sequence). This CDR3 contains 12 residues. With V trimmed by 5 bases and J by 8 bases, 5 bases remained unmatched. As DNA, the CDR3 is TGTGCCAGCAGCCCACGGGACAGCGAAGCTTTCTTT. This gives the protein CASSPRDSEAFF.

V is TRBV7-9 and J is TRBJ1-4; 7 nucleotides agree with TRBD1. The CDR3 consists of 15 residues. Per the germline V gene, CDR1 is SEHNR and CDR2 is FQNEAQ (reference sequence). V lost 5 bases, J lost 6 bases, and 9 bases stayed unmatched. For the CDR3, the DNA is TGTGCCAGCAGCCCCCCCCGGGACAGCCATGAAAAACTGTTTTTT. Translated, it gives CASSPPRDSHEKLFF. Combining the CDR3 with reference TRBV7-9 and TRBJ1-4 gives the whole variable domain DTGVSQNPRHKITKRGQNVTFRCDPISEHNRLYWYRQTLGQGPEFLTYFQNEAQLEKSRLLSDRFSAERPKGSFSTLEIQRTEQGDSAMYLCASSPPRDSHEKLFFGSGTQLSVL.

The chain uses TRBV30 and TRBJ2-5; 8 positions agree with TRBD1. The DNA end lines up better with TRBJ2-7; the J call may be wrong. CDR3 length: 12 residues. The germline V gene encodes CDR1 GTSNPN and CDR2 SVGIG (reference sequence). The CDR3 spells CAWRDREGEQYF. DNA of the CDR3: TGTGCCTGGAGGGACAGGGAAGGCGAGCAGTACTTC.

This clone was recorded a few times. The chain uses TRBV6-4 and TRBJ2-2; 10 bases fit TRBD1. The CDR3 length is 13 residues. J was trimmed by 4 bases and V by 8 bases; bases with no gene match: 1. Germline assignment: CDR1 MRHNA and CDR2 SNTAGT. CDR3 sequence (DNA): TGTGCCAGCGGGACAGGGGTCACCGGGGAGCTGTTTTTT. Translated, it gives CASGTGVTGELFF.

The chain is built from TRBV19 and TRBJ2-2; the D gene is possibly TRBD1 (6 bases). The germline V gene encodes CDR1 LNHDA and CDR2 SQIVND (reference sequence). There are 15 residues in the CDR3. Between the trimmed V and J ends, which lost 3 bases and 4 bases, there was a span of 12 bases. The CDR3 loop is CASSILSGATGELFF. In DNA, the CDR3 is TGTGCCAGTAGTATTTTGTCAGGGGCCACCGGGGAGCTGTTTTTT.

The chain recombines TRBV15 with TRBJ2-3; 7 nucleotides agree with TRBD2. Germline CDR1 LNHNV, CDR2 YYDKDF (reference sequence). The CDR3 length is 15 residues. V lost 0 bases, J lost 1 base, and 1 base stayed unmatched. The CDR3: CATSRDRGGTDTQYF. The CDR3 nucleotides read TGTGCCACCAGCAGAGATCGGGGGGGCACAGATACGCAGTATTTT. The variable domain in full, completed from reference TRBV15 and TRBJ2-3, reads DAMVIQNPRYQVTQFGKPVTLSCSQTLNHNVMYWYQQKSSQAPKLLFHYYDKDFNNEADTPDNFQSRRPNTSFCFLDIRSPGLGDTAMYLCATSRDRGGTDTQYFGPGTRLTVL.

The rearrangement uses TRBV5-4 and TRBJ2-5; 11 nucleotides match TRBD2. Per germline, CDR1 SGHNT and CDR2 YYREEE (reference sequence). J was trimmed by 2 bases and V by 0 bases; bases with no gene match: 9. This CDR3 spans 18 amino acids. The CDR3 here is CASSLVSLLAGAQETQYF. Here the CDR3 DNA reads TGTGCCAGCAGCTTGGTTTCCCTACTAGCGGGGGCTCAAGAGACCCAGTACTTC.

The CDR3 spells CASSGNRGRQPQHF. The CDR3 DNA follows: TGTGCCAGCAGCGGAAACAGGGGTAGGCAGCCCCAGCATTTT. This sequence joins TRBV9 and TRBJ1-5; TRBD1 matches at 7 bases. V dropped 3 bases and J dropped 7; count of bases not matched to a gene: 7. The germline V gene encodes CDR1 SGDLS and CDR2 YYNGEE. The CDR3 is made up of 14 amino acids. The entire variable domain, with the rest obtained from reference TRBV9 and TRBJ1-5, is as follows: DSGVTQTPKHLITATGQRVTLRCSPRSGDLSVYWYQQSLDQGLQFLIQYYNGEERAKGNILERFSAQQFPDLHSELNLSSLELGDSALYFCASSGNRGRQPQHFGDGTRLSIL.

The genes are TRBV6-1 and TRBJ1-2; a weak D match, TRBD1 (5 bases). This CDR3 spans 15 amino acids. V was pared by 3 bases and J by 0 bases, with 11 bases between. The germline V gene has CDR1 MNHNS and CDR2 SASEGT. CDR3 in DNA: TGTGCCAGCAGTGACGCGTGGGGGGCTAACTATGGCTACACCTTC. Amino acid sequence: CASSDAWGANYGYTF.

V usage is TRBV5-1 and J usage is TRBJ2-7; TRBD1 agrees at 8 bases. This CDR3 contains 15 residues. Germline V gives CDR1 SGHRS, CDR2 YFSETQ. Unmatched junction bases numbered 8, after V lost 4 bases and J lost 2 bases. The CDR3 reads CASSPRTGLTYEQYF. The DNA of the CDR3 is TGCGCCAGCAGCCCCAGGACAGGGTTAACCTACGAGCAGTACTTC.

The chain carries TRBV4-2 and TRBJ1-1, with 9 bases that match TRBD1. The CDR3 extends over 16 amino acids. Germline CDR1 and CDR2: LGHNA and YNFKEQ. V was clipped by 4 bases and J by 0 bases; unmatched bases: 6. The CDR3 loop reads CASSPGTGRMNTEAFF. CDR3 coding DNA: TGTGCCAGCAGCCCTGGGACAGGGAGGATGAACACTGAAGCTTTCTTT.

The chain joins TRBV4-1 to TRBJ1-4; 9 nucleotides match TRBD1. Germline values: CDR1 MGHRA, CDR2 YSYEKL. The CDR3 has 14 amino acids. V lost 3 bases to trimming and J lost 8 bases; unmatched junction nucleotides: 4. The CDR3 DNA follows: TGCGCCAGCAGCCACGGGACAGGGCGGGAAAAACTGTTTTTT. Protein product: CASSHGTGREKLFF.

V is TRBV30 and J is TRBJ2-7; tentatively, D is TRBD1 (6 bases). Between the trimmed V and J ends, which lost 0 bases and 3 bases, there was a span of 12 bases. The CDR3 contains 14 residues. From germline, CDR1 is GTSNPN and CDR2 SVGIG (reference sequence). The DNA of the CDR3 is TGTGCCTGGAGTGTAGCCGGACAGAACTACGAGCAGTACTTC. Its protein product is CAWSVAGQNYEQYF.

The chain links TRBV9 to TRBJ1-6, with TRBD1 as a possible D gene (6 bases). The V gene lost 3 bases and the J gene lost 7 bases, with 14 bases spanning the gap. Germline V gene sequence: CDR1 SGDLS, CDR2 YYNGEE. The CDR3 consists of 15 residues. In DNA, the CDR3 is TGTGCCAGCAGCGCTCGTGGGGGGGGCAATTCACCCCTCCACTTT. This encodes CASSARGGGNSPLHF.

This clone was seen a handful of times. This chain joins TRBV19 and TRBJ1-5, with a tentative D call TRBD1 (5 bases). V lost 8 bases to trimming and J lost 7 bases, with 12 bases between them. Germline V gene data show CDR1 as LNHDA and CDR2 as SQIVND (reference sequence). The CDR3 contains 12 residues. The CDR3 protein is CASQQVPQPQHF. In DNA form, the CDR3 reads TGTGCCAGTCAACAGGTACCACAGCCCCAGCATTTT.